This T cell receptor (beta chain) is from a study of T-cell memory formation after mild COVID-19. Study information: TCR clusters mostly belonged to single donors.

As to this clonotype: Antigen unknown.

The CDR3 totals 17 residues. V was cut by 4 bases and J by 0 bases, with 18 bases left in between. Looked up from germline, CDR1 is SGHDN and CDR2 is FVKESK. Whole-study findings and limits: Cross-reactive memory appears to have joined, as suggested by some responding clones showing up in pre-infection memory. Clones that contracted from day 15 to 85 were balanced CD4/CD8, while later expanders leaned CD4+.

After 5'RACE with constant-segment primers, TCR alpha and TCR beta cDNA libraries carrying sample barcodes and UMIs were obtained. TCRdb independently ran MiXCR on the 5' RACE reads; one entry per CDR3 protein. In the table there are some 120,000 distinct CDR3 sequences, about 17% of which are singletons. Sequenced material: PBMCs or a T cell subset sorted from them (not recorded which). The rearrangement links TRBV14 to TRBJ2-5; no definite D call. This clonotype originated in a man between 18 and 29 years old who had mild COVID-19 (a few samples of this study predate the infection). Cell type and time point are not known. The CDR3 protein is CASSRSKALEYQETQYF. CDR3 in DNA: TGTGCCAGCAGCCGAAGTAAGGCCCTGGAGTACCAAGAGACCCAGTACTTC.